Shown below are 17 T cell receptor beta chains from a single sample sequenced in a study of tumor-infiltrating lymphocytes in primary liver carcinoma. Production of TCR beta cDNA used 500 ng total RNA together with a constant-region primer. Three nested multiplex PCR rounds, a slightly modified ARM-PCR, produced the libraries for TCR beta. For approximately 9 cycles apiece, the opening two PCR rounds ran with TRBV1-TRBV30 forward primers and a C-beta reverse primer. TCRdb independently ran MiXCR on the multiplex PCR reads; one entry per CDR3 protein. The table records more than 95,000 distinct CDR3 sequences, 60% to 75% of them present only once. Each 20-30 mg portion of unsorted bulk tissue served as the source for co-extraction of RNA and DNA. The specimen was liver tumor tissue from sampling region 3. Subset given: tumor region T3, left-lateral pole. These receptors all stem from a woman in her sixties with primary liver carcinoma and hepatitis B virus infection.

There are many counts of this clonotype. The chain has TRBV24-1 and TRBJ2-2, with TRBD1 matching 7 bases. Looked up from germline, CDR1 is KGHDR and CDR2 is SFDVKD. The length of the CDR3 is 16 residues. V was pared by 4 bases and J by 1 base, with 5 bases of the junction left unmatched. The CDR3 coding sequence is TGTGCCACCAGTGACCCGACAGGGAGGAACACCGGGGAGCTGTTTTTT. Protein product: CATSDPTGRNTGELFF.

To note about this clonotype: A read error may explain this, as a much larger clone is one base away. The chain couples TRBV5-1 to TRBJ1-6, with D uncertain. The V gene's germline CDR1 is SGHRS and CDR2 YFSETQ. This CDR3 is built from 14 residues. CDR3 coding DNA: TGCGCCAGCAGCTCCCGGGAGCAGGACTCACCCCTCCAATTT. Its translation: CASSSREQDSPLQF.

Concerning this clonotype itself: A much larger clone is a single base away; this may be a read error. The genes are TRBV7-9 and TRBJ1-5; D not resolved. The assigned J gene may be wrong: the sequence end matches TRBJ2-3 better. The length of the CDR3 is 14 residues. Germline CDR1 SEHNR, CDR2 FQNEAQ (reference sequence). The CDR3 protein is CASSLEGAYQPQYF. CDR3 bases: TGTGCCAGCAGCTTAGAGGGTGCCTATCAGCCCCAGTATTTT.

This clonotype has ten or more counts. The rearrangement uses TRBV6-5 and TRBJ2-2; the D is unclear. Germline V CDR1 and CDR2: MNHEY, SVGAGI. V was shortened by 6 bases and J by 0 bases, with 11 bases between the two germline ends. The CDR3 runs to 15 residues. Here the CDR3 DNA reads TGTGCCAGCAGCGAGCAACGACCGAACACCGGGGAGCTGTTTTTT. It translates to CASSEQRPNTGELFF.

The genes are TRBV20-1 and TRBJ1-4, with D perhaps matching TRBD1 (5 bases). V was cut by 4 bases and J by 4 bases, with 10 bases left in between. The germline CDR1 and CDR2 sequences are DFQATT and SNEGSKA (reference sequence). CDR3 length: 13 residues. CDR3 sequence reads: CSAMRGSNEKLFF. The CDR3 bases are TGCAGTGCTATGAGGGGAAGTAATGAAAAACTGTTTTTT.

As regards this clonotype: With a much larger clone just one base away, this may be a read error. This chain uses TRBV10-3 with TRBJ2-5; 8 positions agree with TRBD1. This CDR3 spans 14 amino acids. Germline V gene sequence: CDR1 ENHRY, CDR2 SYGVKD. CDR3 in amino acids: CAFSAGQVQETQYF. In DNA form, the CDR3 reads TGTGCCTTCAGTGCGGGACAGGTCCAAGAGACCCAGTACTTC.

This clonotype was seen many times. The CDR3 region is CASRIITSGQNTGELFF. The CDR3, as DNA: TGTGCCAGCAGGATAATAACTAGCGGACAGAACACCGGGGAGCTGTTTTTT. The chain carries TRBV6-2 or TRBV6-3 and TRBJ2-2; 8 bases map to TRBD2. With 6 bases clipped from V and 1 base from J, the junction kept 10 bases outside the gene matches. This CDR3 comprises 17 residues. The germline CDR1 and CDR2 sequences are MNHEY and SVGEGT.

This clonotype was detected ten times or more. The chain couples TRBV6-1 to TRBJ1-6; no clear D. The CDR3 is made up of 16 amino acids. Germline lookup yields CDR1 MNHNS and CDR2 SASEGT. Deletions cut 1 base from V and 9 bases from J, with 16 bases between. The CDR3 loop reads CASSEVADTAGSPLHF. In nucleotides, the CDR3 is TGTGCCAGCAGTGAAGTAGCGGATACGGCCGGTTCACCCCTCCACTTT.

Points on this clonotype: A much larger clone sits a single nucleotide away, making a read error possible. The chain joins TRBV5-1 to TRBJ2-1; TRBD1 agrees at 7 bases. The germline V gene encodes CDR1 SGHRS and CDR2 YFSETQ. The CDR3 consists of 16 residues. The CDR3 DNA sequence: TGCGCCAGCATCGGGACAGCCGCTAGGTCCTACAATGAGCAGTGCTTC. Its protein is CASIGTAARSYNEQCF.

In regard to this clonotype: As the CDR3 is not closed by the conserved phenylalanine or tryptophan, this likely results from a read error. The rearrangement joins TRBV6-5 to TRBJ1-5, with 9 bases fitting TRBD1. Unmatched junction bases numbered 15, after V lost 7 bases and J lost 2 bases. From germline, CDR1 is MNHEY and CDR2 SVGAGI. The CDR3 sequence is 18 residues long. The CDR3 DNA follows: TGTGCCAGCAAAAAAGAAACCGGGACAGGGTTTGGCAATCAGCCCCAGCATCCT. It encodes CASKKETGTGFGNQPQHP.

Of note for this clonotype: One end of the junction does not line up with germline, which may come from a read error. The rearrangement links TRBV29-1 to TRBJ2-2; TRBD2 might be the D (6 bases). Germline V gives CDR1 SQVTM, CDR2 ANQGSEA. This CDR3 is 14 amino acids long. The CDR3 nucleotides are TGTAGCGCCTGGGCCGGGAGAAACACCGGGGAGCTGTTTTTT. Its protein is CSAWAGRNTGELFF.

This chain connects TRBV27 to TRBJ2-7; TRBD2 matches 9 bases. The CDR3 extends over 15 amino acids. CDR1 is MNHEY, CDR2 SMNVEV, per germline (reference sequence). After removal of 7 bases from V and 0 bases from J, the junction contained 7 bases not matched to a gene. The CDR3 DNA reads TGTGCCAGCAACATAGCGGGAGCTGCCTCCTACGAGCAGTACTTC. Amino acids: CASNIAGAASYEQYF.

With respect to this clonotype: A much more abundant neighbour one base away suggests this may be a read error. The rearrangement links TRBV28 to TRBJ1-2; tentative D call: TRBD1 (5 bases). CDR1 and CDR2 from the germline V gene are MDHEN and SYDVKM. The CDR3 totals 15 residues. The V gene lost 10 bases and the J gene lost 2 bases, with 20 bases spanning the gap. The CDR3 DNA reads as TGTGCCACCAGAGCCGGGGGTGCTCGAAACTATGGCTACACCTTC. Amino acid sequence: CATRAGGARNYGYTF.

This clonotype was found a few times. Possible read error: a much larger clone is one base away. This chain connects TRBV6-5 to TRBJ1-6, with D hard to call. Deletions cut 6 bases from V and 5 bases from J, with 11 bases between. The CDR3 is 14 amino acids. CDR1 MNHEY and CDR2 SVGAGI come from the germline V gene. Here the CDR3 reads CASRSPGNNSPLHF. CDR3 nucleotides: TGTGCCAGCAGATCCCCGGGGAATAATTCACCCCTCCACTTT.

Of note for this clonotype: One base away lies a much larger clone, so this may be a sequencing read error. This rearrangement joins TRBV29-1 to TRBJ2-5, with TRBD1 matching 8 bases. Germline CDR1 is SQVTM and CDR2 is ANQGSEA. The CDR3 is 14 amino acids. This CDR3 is CSVETGQGQETQHF. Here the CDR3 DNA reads TGCAGCGTTGAAACCGGACAGGGCCAAGAGACCCAGCACTTC.

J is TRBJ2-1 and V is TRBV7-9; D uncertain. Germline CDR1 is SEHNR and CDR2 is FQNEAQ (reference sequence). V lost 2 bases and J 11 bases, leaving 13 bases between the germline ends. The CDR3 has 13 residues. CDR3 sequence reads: CASSLLGFSKQFF. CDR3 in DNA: TGTGCCAGCAGCTTACTGGGCTTCAGTAAGCAGTTCTTC.

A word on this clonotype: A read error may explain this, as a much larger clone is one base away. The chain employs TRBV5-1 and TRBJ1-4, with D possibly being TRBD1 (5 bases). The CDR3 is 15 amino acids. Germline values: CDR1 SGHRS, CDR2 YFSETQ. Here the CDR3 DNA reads TGCGCCAGCAGCACCACCGGGGGGAAGGGTGAAATACTGTTTTTT. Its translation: CASSTTGGKGEILFF.